The 23 T cell receptor beta chains listed next were all sequenced from one sample in a study of OX40 agonist ivuxolimab in advanced cancers. The repertoire was sequenced with immunoSEQ multiplex PCR; TCRdb's copy has only in-frame clones and lacks some. The data contain approximately 80,000 clones, about 90% of them seen just once; the ten biggest clones take up roughly 8.4%. The sample consisted of CD4+ or CD8+ T cells sorted from blood, taken in a trial of the OX40 agonist ivuxolimab. The receptors were gathered from an adult with an advanced solid tumor such as melanoma, head and neck, liver or kidney cancer.

This clone was detected a few times. V is TRBV29-1 and J is TRBJ1-5, with D hard to call. Germline CDR1 is SQVTM and CDR2 is ANQGSEA. The V end was cut by 4 bases, the J end by 2 bases, with 6 bases between. The CDR3 is 12 residues long. The CDR3 here is CSVGQGNQPQHF. The CDR3 region has the DNA TGCAGCGTTGGGCAGGGCAATCAGCCCCAGCATTTT.

The chain carries TRBV4-2 and TRBJ1-2; no reliable D call. The CDR3 length is 15 residues. CDR1 and CDR2 from the germline V gene are LGHNA and YNFKEQ. Deletions cut 4 bases from V and 1 base from J, with 13 bases between. CDR3 in amino acids: CASSPPGRNNYGYTF. As DNA, the CDR3 is TGTGCCAGCAGCCCCCCCGGCCGGAATAACTATGGCTACACCTTC.

J is TRBJ1-5 and V is TRBV9; the D gene is possibly TRBD1 (5 bases). Trimming stripped 5 bases from V and 8 bases from J, with 20 bases between. Germline CDR1 SGDLS, CDR2 YYNGEE. The CDR3 is 15 amino acids. DNA of the CDR3: TGTGCCAGCAGTCTTACCGGGACGGCTCGAAAGCCCCAGCATTTT. This gives the protein CASSLTGTARKPQHF.

This clone has only a few counts. V is TRBV19 and J is TRBJ1-2, with a weak D call TRBD1 (5 bases). V dropped 7 bases and J dropped 7 bases, with 16 bases sitting between them. CDR1 is LNHDA, CDR2 SQIVND, per germline (reference sequence). This CDR3 comprises 13 residues. CDR3 sequence reads: CASKGVDLTGYTF. The DNA for the CDR3 is TGTGCCAGTAAAGGGGTGGACTTGACTGGCTACACCTTC.

V gene TRBV13 combines with J gene TRBJ2-7; a weak D match, TRBD2 (6 bases). The CDR3 covers 13 residues. V was clipped by 3 bases and J by 5 bases, with 11 bases between them. Germline V gene sequence: CDR1 PRHDT, CDR2 FYEKMQ (reference sequence). CDR3 coding DNA: TGTGCCAGCAGCTTGGGACTTCTTAACGAGCAGTACGTC. Protein: CASSLGLLNEQYV.

The chain recombines TRBV9 with TRBJ2-7; possible D gene TRBD2, 5 bases. Germline V gene sequence: CDR1 SGDLS, CDR2 YYNGEE. The CDR3 is 15 residues long. Trimming took off 4 bases at V and 3 bases at J, with 17 bases between the two ends. The DNA for the CDR3 is TGTGCCAGCAGCATCAGTCGGGAAGTCGGCTACGAGCAGTACTTC. Translated, it gives CASSISREVGYEQYF.

The chain is built from TRBV6-5 and TRBJ2-5, with D hard to call. The CDR3 length is 13 residues. V lost 6 bases, J lost 1 base, and 9 bases lay in between. Germline V gene lookup returns CDR1 MNHEY and CDR2 SVGAGI. In nucleotides, the CDR3 is TGTGCCAGCAGAAAGGACGGCCAAGAGACCCAGTACTTC. Amino acids: CASRKDGQETQYF.

The chain couples TRBV30 to TRBJ1-4; D perhaps matches TRBD1 (6 bases). This CDR3 region has 14 residues. The germline V gene has CDR1 GTSNPN and CDR2 SVGIG (reference sequence). Trimming removed 2 bases from V and 4 bases from J, with 11 bases in between. The CDR3 bases are TGTGCCTGGAGTCCGGACAGACGTAATGAAAAACTGTTTTTT. Residues: CAWSPDRRNEKLFF.

This CDR3 reads CASSIAGYTGPADTQYF. CDR3 bases: TGTGCCAGTAGTATAGCGGGCTATACGGGGCCCGCAGATACGCAGTATTTT. The gene calls are TRBV19 and TRBJ2-3; D may be TRBD1 or TRBD2 (5 bases each). The germline V gene has CDR1 LNHDA and CDR2 SQIVND (reference sequence). Trimming removed 1 base at V and 4 bases at J, with 18 bases between. The CDR3 is 17 amino acids.

CDR3 sequence (DNA): TGTGCCAGCAGCGTTCAAGGGACTAGCCCCACAGATACGCAGTATTTT. This encodes CASSVQGTSPTDTQYF. The V and J genes are TRBV5-4 and TRBJ2-3; TRBD2 agrees at 9 bases. The V segment lost 4 bases and the J segment 2 bases; nucleotides outside the gene matches: 8. This CDR3 is built from 16 residues. The germline gives CDR1 SGHNT, CDR2 YYREEE (reference sequence).

This clone came up a few times. The V and J genes are TRBV12-5 and TRBJ1-1, with a tentative D call TRBD1 (5 bases). The CDR3 spans 12 residues. V lost 4 bases and J 4 bases, leaving 7 bases between the germline ends. Germline V gene sequence: CDR1 LGHNT, CDR2 FRNRAP. The DNA for the CDR3 is TGTGCTAGTGGTTGGGGGAGCACTGAAGCTTTCTTT. Translated, it gives CASGWGSTEAFF.

The chain uses TRBV27 and TRBJ2-1, with D maybe TRBD2 (5 bases). This CDR3 region has 15 residues. Trimming removed 2 bases at V and 0 bases at J, with 8 bases between. Germline V lookup: CDR1 MNHEY, CDR2 SMNVEV (reference sequence). CDR3 protein: CASSLAGSSYNEQFF. DNA of the CDR3: TGTGCCAGCAGTTTAGCGGGCTCCTCCTACAATGAGCAGTTCTTC.

This sequence joins TRBV7-2 and TRBJ2-7, with a weak D call TRBD1 (5 bases). Germline lookup yields CDR1 SGHTA and CDR2 FQGNSA. This CDR3 has 14 amino acids. Trimming took off 4 bases at V and 7 bases at J, with 17 bases between the two ends. The CDR3 DNA follows: TGTGCCAGCAGCTACGGGCTAGGGGTTAAGGAGCAGTACTTC. It codes for CASSYGLGVKEQYF.

This clone turned up a few times. The CDR3 region has the DNA TGCAGCGTTGAACAGAACTATGGCTACACCTTC. Protein sequence: CSVEQNYGYTF. This chain connects TRBV29-1 to TRBJ1-2, with D uncertain. In germline, CDR1 is SQVTM, CDR2 ANQGSEA. The CDR3 covers 11 residues. V was cut by 2 bases and J by 2 bases, with 3 bases left in between.

The chain links TRBV4-1 to TRBJ1-5; no clear D. The germline V gene has CDR1 MGHRA and CDR2 YSYEKL. The CDR3 consists of 15 residues. The V end was cut by 1 base, the J end by 4 bases, with 11 bases between. CDR3 DNA sequence: TGCGCCAGCAGCCAAGTTGGTTGGGGTAATCAGCCCCAGCATTTT. Its translation is CASSQVGWGNQPQHF.

This clone was seen just once. The chain has TRBV2 and TRBJ2-3; no firm D call. Trimming cost V 11 bases and J 7 bases, with 13 bases left between them. This CDR3 region has 11 residues. Per the germline V gene, CDR1 is SNHLY and CDR2 is FYNNEI. CDR3 in DNA: TGTGCCTTGCGCATCGGGCATACGCAGTATTTT. It translates to CALRIGHTQYF.

The genes are TRBV9 and TRBJ2-5; D gene ambiguous. Per germline, CDR1 SGDLS and CDR2 YYNGEE. The CDR3 loop spans 13 amino acids. Deletions cut 2 bases from V and 4 bases from J, with 9 bases between. The CDR3 DNA reads as TGTGCCAGCAGCGTTTGGCACGGAGAGACCCAGTACTTC. This translates into CASSVWHGETQYF.

The chain couples TRBV6-1 to TRBJ2-4, with a tentative D call TRBD2 (5 bases). This CDR3 is built from 14 residues. Germline lookup yields CDR1 MNHNS and CDR2 SASEGT. Trimming took 6 bases from V and 8 from J, leaving 17 bases between them. The CDR3 DNA reads as TGTGCCAGCAGCACTCCCCCGATGAGGGACATTCAGTACTTC. This encodes CASSTPPMRDIQYF.

The J gene is TRBJ2-3, the V gene TRBV2; TRBD2 aligns across 12 bases. The CDR3 is 16 residues long. V was clipped by 1 base and J by 6 bases; unmatched bases: 5. Germline V gives CDR1 SNHLY, CDR2 FYNNEI. The CDR3, as DNA: TGTGCCAGCAGTGAAGGGACTAGCGGGGACGGGGATACGCAGTATTTT. Its protein product is CASSEGTSGDGDTQYF.

The chain uses TRBV28 and TRBJ1-5; TRBD1 is a possible D gene (5 bases). There are 16 residues in the CDR3. CDR1 and CDR2 (germline): MDHEN, SYDVKM. The germline V and J ends were trimmed by 8 bases and 2 bases, with 19 bases remaining between them. CDR3 DNA: TGTGCCAGCTCTGTTGGGGGATACGGTGGCAATCAGCCCCAGCATTTT. As protein: CASSVGGYGGNQPQHF.

Concerning this clone: The sample holds other DNA sequences that translate to the same CDR3. This chain links TRBV4-3 with TRBJ1-3; D call uncertain. The CDR3 spans 15 residues. Germline assignment: CDR1 LGHNA and CDR2 YSLEER. Deletions cut 0 bases from V and 0 bases from J, with 6 bases between. The CDR3 reads CASSQDGSSGNTIYF. CDR3 DNA: TGCGCCAGCAGCCAAGACGGCAGCTCTGGAAACACCATATATTTT.

This clone was detected once. This chain uses TRBV4-3 with TRBJ1-3, with TRBD1 matching 7 bases. CDR1 is LGHNA and CDR2 is YSLEER in the germline V gene. This CDR3 spans 14 amino acids. The V segment lost 2 bases and the J segment 3 bases; nucleotides outside the gene matches: 1. CDR3 coding DNA: TGCGCCAGCAGCCAATACAGGGGTGGAAACACCATATATTTT. It specifies CASSQYRGGNTIYF.

This rearrangement joins TRBV6-5 to TRBJ2-4; tentatively, D is TRBD2 (5 bases). The CDR3 is made up of 15 amino acids. Germline values: CDR1 MNHEY, CDR2 SVGAGI. V was trimmed by 2 bases and J by 0 bases, leaving 8 bases between them. The CDR3 spells CASSYTEGAKNIQYF. The CDR3 DNA reads TGTGCCAGCAGTTACACAGAGGGAGCCAAAAACATTCAGTACTTC.